The 26 T cell receptor beta chains reported below all come from one sample, sequenced in a study of long-term antiretroviral therapy in people with HIV. The authors ran the immunoSEQ assay, v3.0, at survey level. The method was immunoSEQ multiplex PCR; TCRdb's version includes in-frame clones alone and lacks a portion of them. The sample has 18,000 or so clones, about 77% seen once; the top ten hold about 8%. Sequencing was performed on unsorted PBMCs, taken at the start of antiretroviral therapy, before treatment. The receptors were sampled from a woman aged 40 to 50 with HIV.

Only one count was recorded for this clone. The genes are TRBV6-6 and TRBJ1-3, with no clear D. The V gene lost 4 bases and the J gene lost 8 bases, with 9 bases spanning the gap. The germline V gene has CDR1 MNHNY and CDR2 SVGAGI (reference sequence). The CDR3 covers 12 residues. CDR3 in amino acids: CASSWTADTIYF. In nucleotides, the CDR3 is TGTGCCAGCAGTTGGACGGCAGACACCATATATTTT.

The J gene is TRBJ1-1, the V gene TRBV19, with 10 bases lining up with TRBD1. Germline V gene data show CDR1 as LNHDA and CDR2 as SQIVND (reference sequence). The CDR3 sequence is 15 residues long. Trimming at V came to 8 bases and at J to 6 bases, leaving 12 bases not matched to a gene. The CDR3 here is CASVDRGTGRAEAFF. The CDR3 DNA reads TGTGCCAGTGTGGACAGGGGGACTGGGCGTGCTGAAGCTTTCTTT.

V is TRBV4-2 and J is TRBJ2-3; D uncertain. Germline values: CDR1 LGHNA, CDR2 YNFKEQ. V dropped 1 base and J dropped 4 bases, with 12 bases sitting between them. This CDR3 contains 15 residues. This chain's CDR3 is CASSQGYGQPDTQYF. The CDR3 nucleotides read TGTGCCAGCAGCCAAGGATACGGCCAACCAGATACGCAGTATTTT.

The chain employs TRBV5-5 and TRBJ1-6; D may be TRBD1 (6 bases). V was trimmed by 1 base and J by 0 bases, leaving 14 bases between them. Germline-derived CDR1 and CDR2 are SGHKS and YYEKEE (reference sequence). This CDR3 is 18 amino acids long. The CDR3 loop is CASSLPPGASSYNSPLHF. The CDR3 DNA is TGTGCCAGCAGCTTGCCTCCAGGGGCCAGCTCCTATAATTCACCCCTCCACTTT.

The table lists this clone with a count of one. V and J are TRBV7-6 and TRBJ1-6, with D possibly TRBD1 on 6 matching bases. Germline V gene lookup returns CDR1 SGHVS and CDR2 FNYEAQ. V lost 0 bases and J 9 bases, leaving 12 bases between the germline ends. CDR3 length equals 15 residues. The CDR3 bases are TGTGCCAGCAGCTTAGCCGTCAGGGGCGGTTCACCCCTCCACTTT. Its translation: CASSLAVRGGSPLHF.

The V call is TRBV11-3, the J call TRBJ2-5; 9 positions agree with TRBD1. The germline gives CDR1 SGHNT, CDR2 YENEEA. The CDR3 contains 19 residues. V shed 3 bases and J 3 bases; nucleotides not matched to a gene: 17. This CDR3 is CASSLEGYDRTGEKETQYF. In nucleotides, the CDR3 is TGTGCCAGCAGCTTGGAAGGGTATGATCGGACAGGGGAAAAAGAGACCCAGTACTTC.

The gene calls are TRBV5-1 and TRBJ2-5; D is perhaps TRBD1 or TRBD2 (6 bases each). Per the germline V gene, CDR1 is SGHRS and CDR2 is YFSETQ. V shed 5 bases and J shed 5 bases, with 13 bases lying between them. The CDR3 sequence is 13 residues long. Here the CDR3 reads CASSMGGGETQYF. For the CDR3, the DNA is TGCGCCAGCAGTATGGGGGGCGGTGAGACCCAGTACTTC.

The rearrangement uses TRBV9 and TRBJ1-1; tentative D call: TRBD1 (5 bases). Trimming shortened V by 1 base and J by 1 base, and 20 bases separated the two germline ends. This CDR3 has 18 amino acids. Germline values: CDR1 SGDLS, CDR2 YYNGEE. This chain's CDR3 is CASSVSPGQGARNTEAFF. The CDR3 nucleotides are TGTGCCAGCAGCGTATCGCCGGGCCAGGGTGCGCGGAACACTGAAGCTTTCTTT.

The chain uses TRBV5-1 and TRBJ2-1; 7 nucleotides agree with TRBD1. The V segment lost 0 bases and the J segment 6 bases; nucleotides outside the gene matches: 6. Germline CDR1 SGHRS, CDR2 YFSETQ. CDR3 length: 15 residues. In DNA, the CDR3 is TGCGCCAGCAGCTTGGGCCCAGGGACAGCCAATGAGCAGTTCTTC. Translated, it gives CASSLGPGTANEQFF. Full variable domain (rest looked up from reference TRBV5-1 and TRBJ2-1): KAGVTQTPRYLIKTRGQQVTLSCSPISGHRSVSWYQQTPGQGLQFLFEYFSETQRNKGNFPGRFSGRQFSNSRSEMNVSTLELGDSALYLCASSLGPGTANEQFFGPGTRLTVL.

The genes are TRBV15 and TRBJ1-6; no definite D call. Germline lookup yields CDR1 LNHNV and CDR2 YYDKDF (reference sequence). Between the trimmed V and J ends, which lost 0 bases and 10 bases, there was a span of 13 bases. The CDR3 covers 15 residues. The CDR3 nucleotides read TGTGCCACCAGCAGAGATCCTGCGTCCGAGTCACCCCTCCACTTT. Translating gives CATSRDPASESPLHF.

The genes are TRBV5-4 and TRBJ1-1, with D maybe TRBD1 (6 bases). Germline assignment: CDR1 SGHNT and CDR2 YYREEE (reference sequence). The CDR3 is made up of 16 amino acids. The V end was cut by 0 bases, the J end by 5 bases, with 17 bases between. The CDR3 DNA sequence: TGTGCCAGCAGCTTGGACCTGGGAAAGGGGGGAACTGAAGCTTTCTTT. This codes for CASSLDLGKGGTEAFF.

This chain connects TRBV7-6 to TRBJ2-3, with TRBD2 matching over 7 bases. This CDR3 region has 15 residues. The V gene's germline CDR1 is SGHVS and CDR2 FNYEAQ. The V and J ends lost 3 bases and 6 bases, in that order; junction bases with no gene match: 9. CDR3 region: CASSLGGGESDTQYF. The CDR3 DNA follows: TGTGCCAGCAGCTTGGGGGGGGGTGAGTCGGATACGCAGTATTTT.

The chain has TRBV2 and TRBJ2-2, with 8 nucleotides matching TRBD2. CDR1 is SNHLY, CDR2 FYNNEI, per germline. With 3 bases clipped from V and 4 bases from J, the junction kept 7 bases outside the gene matches. The CDR3 is made up of 16 amino acids. The CDR3 reads CASSDWELAATGELFF. CDR3 DNA sequence: TGTGCCAGCAGTGATTGGGAACTAGCGGCCACCGGGGAGCTGTTTTTT.

J is TRBJ2-1 and V is TRBV7-2; either TRBD1 or TRBD2 may fit D (6 bases each). V dropped 0 bases and J dropped 6 bases, with 12 bases sitting between them. The germline CDR1 and CDR2 sequences are SGHTA and FQGNSA. The length of the CDR3 is 15 residues. CDR3 sequence reads: CASSLAGGRLNEQFF. CDR3 DNA: TGTGCCAGCAGCTTAGCTGGGGGGCGGCTCAATGAGCAGTTCTTC.

The genes are TRBV4-2 and TRBJ1-5; D not resolved. The CDR3 length is 15 residues. Germline lookup yields CDR1 LGHNA and CDR2 YNFKEQ. Trimming shortened V by 4 bases and J by 2 bases, and 12 bases separated the two germline ends. CDR3 in DNA: TGTGCCAGCAGCCCTCGCGCTGGGGGCAATCAGCCCCAGCATTTT. Translating it yields CASSPRAGGNQPQHF.

The chain is built from TRBV4-2 and TRBJ1-1; D may be TRBD1 (5 bases). Germline V lookup: CDR1 LGHNA, CDR2 YNFKEQ. V lost 3 bases and J lost 6, with 14 bases in between. The CDR3 extends over 14 amino acids. The CDR3 DNA reads as TGTGCCAGCAGCCATACAGGCCCCACCGCTGAAGCTTTCTTT. Amino acid sequence: CASSHTGPTAEAFF.

V gene TRBV2 combines with J gene TRBJ2-2; TRBD2 agrees at 10 bases. With V trimmed by 7 bases and J by 5 bases, 4 bases remained unmatched. CDR1 and CDR2 from the germline V gene are SNHLY and FYNNEI. The CDR3 spans 14 residues. CDR3 nucleotides: TGTGCCAGCAAAAGCGGGGGGGCAACCGGGGAGCTGTTTTTT. It is translated as CASKSGGATGELFF.

The J gene is TRBJ2-4, the V gene TRBV14; D not certain. The germline gives CDR1 SGHDN, CDR2 FVKESK. V dropped 2 bases and J dropped 0 bases, with 11 bases sitting between them. This CDR3 has 16 amino acids. The CDR3 coding sequence is TGTGCCAGCAGCCAAATGACGGGTCTAGCCAAAAACATTCAGTACTTC. Its translation: CASSQMTGLAKNIQYF.

This chain joins TRBV7-2 and TRBJ2-1; 8 bases line up with TRBD2. Trimming took 1 base from V and 6 from J; bases not matched to a gene: 8. In germline, CDR1 is SGHTA, CDR2 FQGNSA. CDR3 length: 16 residues. Written as DNA, the CDR3 is TGTGCCAGCAGCTTAGAAGGGCGGGGGGCAGGCAATGAGCAGTTCTTC. This encodes CASSLEGRGAGNEQFF. The full variable domain, its missing parts supplied by reference TRBV7-2 and TRBJ2-1, is GAGVSQSPSNKVTEKGKDVELRCDPISGHTALYWYRQSLGQGLEFLIYFQGNSAPDKSGLPSDRFSAERTGGSVSTLTIQRTQQEDSAVYLCASSLEGRGAGNEQFFGPGTRLTVL.

This chain connects TRBV7-3 to TRBJ2-7; 8 bases align to TRBD2. Germline V lookup: CDR1 SGHTA, CDR2 FQGTGA. Trimming removed 10 bases from V and 5 bases from J; junction bases left unmatched: 13. This CDR3 comprises 14 residues. The chain's CDR3 is CATIPGTRLHEQYF. CDR3 nucleotide sequence: TGTGCCACCATACCCGGGACTAGATTGCACGAGCAGTACTTC.

This chain links TRBV9 with TRBJ2-1, with TRBD2 identical over 7 bases. CDR3 size: 15 residues. Germline V gives CDR1 SGDLS, CDR2 YYNGEE. The V gene end was trimmed by 0 bases and the J gene end by 6 bases; junction bases not matched to a gene: 6. The CDR3 DNA sequence: TGTGCCAGCAGCGTAGGTGGCGGGGGAGTCAATGAGCAGTTCTTC. Its translation: CASSVGGGGVNEQFF.

V usage is TRBV6-5 and J usage is TRBJ1-3; D ambiguous. The length of the CDR3 is 14 residues. The V end lost 5 bases, the J end lost 8 bases, and 16 bases lay between the germline ends. Germline V lookup: CDR1 MNHEY, CDR2 SVGAGI. CDR3 residues: CASSPSGIVHTIYF. The CDR3 DNA follows: TGTGCCAGCAGTCCCTCTGGGATTGTCCACACCATATATTTT.

This clone occurred once. The rearrangement joins TRBV10-1 to TRBJ2-5; 11 bases match TRBD2. CDR1 WNHNN and CDR2 SYGVQD come from the germline V gene (reference sequence). V was clipped by 0 bases and J by 5 bases; unmatched bases: 8. The CDR3 spans 17 residues. The CDR3 DNA is TGCGCCAGCAGTGAGTCGGACACTAGCGGGGGTGGGGAGACCCAGTACTTC. This sequence encodes CASSESDTSGGGETQYF.

This chain connects TRBV4-2 to TRBJ2-7; 9 bases fit TRBD2. The CDR3 length is 16 residues. Trimming took 2 bases from V and 2 from J; bases not matched to a gene: 7. Germline CDR1 and CDR2: LGHNA and YNFKEQ. CDR3 nucleotides: TGTGCCAGCAGCCAAACGCTTAAGCGGGGGGCCTACGAGCAGTACTTC. This encodes CASSQTLKRGAYEQYF.

The chain has TRBV19 and TRBJ2-3; a weak D match, TRBD1 (6 bases). With 4 bases removed from V and 0 bases from J, the gap between germline ends came to 11 bases. Germline assignment: CDR1 LNHDA and CDR2 SQIVND (reference sequence). This CDR3 spans 15 amino acids. CDR3 loop: CASSTRGASTDTQYF. In DNA, the CDR3 is TGTGCCAGTAGTACCAGGGGAGCTAGCACAGATACGCAGTATTTT.

This chain joins TRBV2 and TRBJ2-6; D call uncertain. Germline V gene lookup returns CDR1 SNHLY and CDR2 FYNNEI. The V and J ends lost 6 bases and 8 bases respectively, with 8 bases between them. The CDR3 extends over 12 amino acids. The CDR3 loop reads CASSLVSNVLTF. The CDR3 region has the DNA TGTGCCAGCAGCCTGGTCTCCAACGTCCTGACTTTC.